One TCR beta chain is described in this entry. Assignment of participants to cohorts was predicated upon participant-reported clinical history. Here immunoSEQ multiplex PCR was the method, and the copy in TCRdb shows in-frame clones only, minus some. The profile covers roughly 130,000 clones, with approximately 84% appearing a single time and about 3.4% taken by the ten largest. The CDR3 is 16 residues long. Germline values: CDR1 MDHEN, CDR2 SYDVKM. J was trimmed by 8 bases and V by 4 bases; bases with no gene match: 11. The data belong to a study of blood T cell repertoires in COVID-19. About the study: In each case, the material was cDNA or gDNA derived from T cells, B-cell-depleted T cells, or PBMCs.

The TCR sequence derives from a woman in her fifties or sixties with acute COVID-19. V and J are TRBV28 and TRBJ2-1; 10 nucleotides line up with TRBD1. The sample taken for sequencing was PBMCs or T cells enriched from blood (not recorded which). CDR3 amino acids: CASSSSGTGAGHEQFF. CDR3 DNA sequence: TGTGCCAGCAGTTCGTCCGGGACAGGGGCGGGCCATGAGCAGTTCTTC.